A selection of T cell receptor beta chains follows, all from one sample in a study of low-dose radiotherapy and immunotherapy resistance in tumors. TCRdb itself ran the reads through MiXCR, one entry per CDR3 protein. The sample lists tens of thousands of distinct CDR3 sequences, less than 25% occurring once. This sample comprised PBMCs, obtained after low-dose radiotherapy plus immunotherapy. These receptors originate from a female donor with ovarian cancer. Each CDR3 is given without its conserved first and last residue.

TRBJ2-1 TRBV18 ASSPEVPSYNEQF
TRBJ2-7 TRBV19 ASSRGLGPYEQY
TRBJ2-7 TRBV7-9 ASSLALTSGTYEQY
TRBJ1-1 TRBV4-1 ASSQQARQNTEAF
TRBJ1-6 TRBV6-6 ASSPRTSPDSPLH
TRBJ1-2 TRBV20-1 SALQGPSYGYT
TRBJ2-5 TRBV7-8 ASSLGPAGARLGQETQY
TRBJ1-4 TRBV6-2/TRBV6-3 ASSAGQGISLF
TRBJ1-4 TRBV20-1 SAERGAREKLF
TRBJ2-5 TRBV6-2/TRBV6-3 ASSYSRGGETQY
TRBJ2-1 TRBV30 AWSPGQAPFYNEQF
TRBJ1-1 TRBV5-1 ASSLETMNTEAF
TRBJ2-5 TRBV5-4 ASSSGREIQETQY
TRBJ1-1 TRBV10-3 AISESRGQAEAF
TRBJ2-5 TRBV28 ASSLGGSPWAQY
TRBJ1-2 TRBV6-2/TRBV6-3 ASRPRTGGAYGHT
TRBJ1-1 TRBV12-3/TRBV12-4 ASRFTGGLGTEAF
TRBJ2-5 TRBV20-1 SARPPGLAWETQY
TRBJ2-1 TRBV5-4 ASSLGTGGGVEQF
TRBJ2-7 TRBV6-2/TRBV6-3 ASSYPVGGEQY
TRBJ2-5 TRBV5-1 ASSLPGRQETQY
TRBJ2-1 TRBV29-1 SVDRTIYNEQF
TRBJ1-2 TRBV20-1 SASDSGSHLYGYT
TRBJ2-3 TRBV7-2 ASSLSVGSTAGTDTQY
TRBJ2-1 TRBV29-1 SVARGTGGYNEQF
TRBJ2-7 TRBV6-1 ASRLTSGGEQY
TRBJ1-1 TRBV20-1 SASGPRDRGTEAF
TRBJ1-3 TRBV6-6 ASSYSSDTIY
TRBJ1-4 TRBV13 ASRRTGNNEKLF
TRBJ2-7 TRBV19 ASSTGGGYEQY
TRBJ1-5 TRBV10-3 AISSDGGVQPQH
TRBJ2-1 TRBV12-3/TRBV12-4 ASSSRGSSSYNEQF
TRBJ1-1 TRBV28 ASSLVQAGRAEAF